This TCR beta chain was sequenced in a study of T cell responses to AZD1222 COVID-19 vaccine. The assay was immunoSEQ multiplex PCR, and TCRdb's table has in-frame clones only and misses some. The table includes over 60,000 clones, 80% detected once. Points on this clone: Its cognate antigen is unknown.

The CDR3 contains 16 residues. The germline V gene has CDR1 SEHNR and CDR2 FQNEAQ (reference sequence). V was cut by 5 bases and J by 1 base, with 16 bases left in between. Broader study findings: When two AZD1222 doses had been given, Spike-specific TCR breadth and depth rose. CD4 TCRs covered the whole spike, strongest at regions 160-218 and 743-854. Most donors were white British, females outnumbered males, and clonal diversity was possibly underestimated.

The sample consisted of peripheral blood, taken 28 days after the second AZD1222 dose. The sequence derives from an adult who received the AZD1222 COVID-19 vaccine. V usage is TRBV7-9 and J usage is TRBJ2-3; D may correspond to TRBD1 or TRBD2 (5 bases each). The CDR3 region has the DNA TGTGCCAGCAGCCTCACCCGGGACGGTCGCACAGATACGCAGTATTTT. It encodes CASSLTRDGRTDTQYF.